This entry is about one T cell receptor beta chain. What it binds is not known. Repertoires were generated with immunoSEQ multiplex PCR, while TCRdb's copy carries only in-frame clones and drops some. The table has approximately 31,000 clones, 86% seen once. This CDR3 is built from 15 residues. Trimming took 1 base from V and 5 from J, leaving 14 bases between them. Germline CDR1 and CDR2: SGHTA and FQGNSA. The sample belongs to a study of STAT3 mutations in large granular lymphocyte leukemia. General observations from the study: Every T-cell large granular lymphocyte leukemia patient had at least one immunodominant TCR beta clonotype. Treatment regimens differed across patients between samplings. Clonal expansion was inferred from other time points because no sample existed at each clone's first appearance.

The chain uses TRBV7-2 and TRBJ1-1; D remains unclear. Sequencing was carried out using peripheral blood mononuclear cells. The sequence was obtained from a man in his 60s with T-cell large granular lymphocyte leukemia. Some clones in this sample may be carry-over from other donors' samples. The CDR3 sequence is CASSLVWGGGTEAFF. The CDR3 DNA is TGTGCCAGCAGCTTAGTTTGGGGTGGAGGAACTGAAGCTTTCTTT.